One and the same sample provided the 18 T cell receptor beta chains below, sequenced in a study of cytomegalovirus exposure and HLA in healthy donors. A multiplex PCR was run with 60 Vbeta primers and 13 Jbeta primers. The data were produced by immunoSEQ multiplex PCR, yet TCRdb's version contains in-frame clones alone and is incomplete. The profile shows roughly 150,000 clones, roughly 80% of them singletons. Sequencing used PBMCs. The receptor set was obtained from a boy aged 2-15 years in good health and CMV-seronegative.

The chain couples TRBV9 to TRBJ2-7; maybe TRBD1 (6 bases). This CDR3 comprises 15 residues. V dropped 4 bases and J dropped 2 bases, with 16 bases sitting between them. CDR1 and CDR2 from the germline V gene are SGDLS and YYNGEE. CDR3 nucleotide sequence: TGTGCCAGCAGCCTACAACAGGGATCTGCCTACGAGCAGTACTTC. This codes for CASSLQQGSAYEQYF.

About this clone itself: At one of its ends the junction is not consistent with the germline gene, which may arise from a read error. The V and J genes are TRBV7-2 and TRBJ1-1, with D perhaps matching TRBD1 (6 bases). The CDR3 totals 13 residues. The germline V gene has CDR1 SGHTA and CDR2 FQGNSA. The chain's CDR3 is CASSLTGFTEASF. In nucleotides, the CDR3 is TGTGCCAGCAGCTTAACAGGGTTCACTGAAGCTTCCTTT.

The chain joins TRBV4-1 to TRBJ2-7; 11 bases map to TRBD1. The J segment lost 2 bases and the V segment lost 3 bases, leaving 6 bases of the junction unmatched. This CDR3 has 16 amino acids. Per the germline V gene, CDR1 is MGHRA and CDR2 is YSYEKL. In nucleotides, the CDR3 is TGCGCCAGCAGCCAGGTCTCGGGACAGGGGGCCTACGAGCAGTACTTC. It yields the protein CASSQVSGQGAYEQYF.

This chain uses TRBV4-1 with TRBJ1-4; the match to TRBD1 covers 10 bases. Trimming cost V 4 bases and J 0 bases; bases outside gene matches: 8. CDR3 length: 18 residues. Germline values: CDR1 MGHRA, CDR2 YSYEKL. The CDR3 is CASSRFGQGVTTNEKLFF. In DNA, the CDR3 is TGCGCCAGCAGCCGCTTTGGACAGGGGGTAACAACTAATGAAAAACTGTTTTTT.

The J gene is TRBJ2-7, the V gene TRBV10-3, with D possibly matching TRBD1 (5 bases). Trimming pared 8 bases from V and 4 bases from J, leaving 15 bases between. CDR3 length: 13 amino acids. Germline assignment: CDR1 ENHRY and CDR2 SYGVKD. CDR3 nucleotide sequence: TGTGCCATCGGCAGGGAAGGCAGATACGAGCAGTACTTC. It yields the protein CAIGREGRYEQYF.

The rearrangement links TRBV7-9 to TRBJ2-2, with D perhaps TRBD1 (5 bases). The CDR3 extends over 16 amino acids. Germline V gene data show CDR1 as SEHNR and CDR2 as FQNEAQ (reference sequence). The V end lost 4 bases, the J end lost 2 bases, and 14 bases lay between the germline ends. The CDR3 protein is CASSSRQILNTGELFF. The DNA for the CDR3 is TGTGCCAGCAGCTCTCGACAGATTCTTAACACCGGGGAGCTGTTTTTT.

This rearrangement joins TRBV7-2 to TRBJ1-1, with 8 bases fitting TRBD1. The CDR3 is 14 residues long. Germline trimming cut 3 bases from V and 5 bases from J; bases unmatched to any gene: 5. The germline gives CDR1 SGHTA, CDR2 FQGNSA. The CDR3 DNA reads TGTGCCAGCAGCTTGGACAGGGTGACGACTGAAGCTTTCTTT. Residues: CASSLDRVTTEAFF.

The chain recombines TRBV27 with TRBJ1-1; the D gene is possibly TRBD1 (5 bases). CDR3 length: 15 amino acids. Trimming removed 6 bases from V and 4 bases from J, with 18 bases in between. Germline CDR1 and CDR2: MNHEY and SMNVEV (reference sequence). DNA of the CDR3: TGTGCCAGCAGCCCCTTTAGCAGGGTGGGCACTGAAGCTTTCTTT. Protein product: CASSPFSRVGTEAFF.

The chain couples TRBV7-3 to TRBJ1-2; 8 bases are shared with TRBD1. CDR3 length equals 14 residues. V lost 2 bases to trimming and J lost 6 bases; unmatched junction nucleotides: 5. Germline loops: CDR1 SGHTA, CDR2 FQGTGA. CDR3 sequence: CASSLGDRGHGYTF. CDR3 nucleotide sequence: TGTGCCAGCAGCTTAGGAGACAGGGGACATGGCTACACCTTC.

The chain combines TRBV5-1 with TRBJ2-7, with 7 positions matching TRBD1. The CDR3 is 15 residues long. V shed 4 bases and J 2 bases; nucleotides not matched to a gene: 9. Germline values: CDR1 SGHRS, CDR2 YFSETQ. CDR3 loop: CASSPGQIYPYEQYF. CDR3 coding DNA: TGCGCCAGCAGCCCGGGACAGATCTATCCCTACGAGCAGTACTTC.

The V gene is TRBV2, the J gene TRBJ1-2, with 8 positions matching TRBD1. Germline V CDR1 and CDR2: SNHLY, FYNNEI. V shed 5 bases, J shed 5 bases, and the junction held 10 bases outside the gene matches. The CDR3 sequence is 15 residues long. The CDR3 nucleotides are TGTGCCAGCAGTATTCCGGGACAGGCCACTTATGGCTACACCTTC. This translates into CASSIPGQATYGYTF.

The chain recombines TRBV18 with TRBJ2-3, with a possible D match to TRBD1 (6 bases). The germline gives CDR1 KGHSH, CDR2 LQKENI. V lost 5 bases to trimming and J lost 6 bases, with 15 bases between them. The CDR3 contains 14 residues. The CDR3 spells CASSTRRTADTQYF. The CDR3 DNA reads as TGTGCCAGCTCAACTCGCCGGACAGCCGATACGCAGTATTTT.

CDR3 protein: CASSVKGEGGENSPLHF. CDR3 DNA sequence: TGTGCCAGCAGCGTAAAGGGTGAAGGGGGCGAGAATTCACCCCTCCACTTT. The V call is TRBV9, the J call TRBJ1-6, with TRBD1 matching over 7 bases. This CDR3 is 17 amino acids long. Unmatched junction bases numbered 11, after V lost 1 base and J lost 7 bases. The germline gives CDR1 SGDLS, CDR2 YYNGEE.

The V and J genes are TRBV5-6 and TRBJ1-5, with D uncertain. Germline-derived CDR1 and CDR2 are SGHDT and YYEEEE. V gave up 0 bases and J gave up 6 bases, with 7 bases separating them. CDR3 length equals 13 residues. In DNA form, the CDR3 reads TGTGCCAGCAGCTTGGTAGGCGGTCAGCCCCAGCATTTT. This sequence encodes CASSLVGGQPQHF. Together with reference TRBV5-6 and TRBJ1-5, the CDR3 gives the full variable domain: DAGVTQSPTHLIKTRGQQVTLRCSPKSGHDTVSWYQQALGQGPQFIFQYYEEEERQRGNFPDRFSGHQFPNYSSELNVNALLLGDSALYLCASSLVGGQPQHFGDGTRLSIL.

As DNA, the CDR3 is TGTGCCATCAGTGAGTCTTCTCTAGGAGGGTTCGGAAACATTCAGTACTTC. Protein: CAISESSLGGFGNIQYF. The chain couples TRBV10-3 to TRBJ2-4; D is perhaps TRBD2 (6 bases). V was clipped by 0 bases and J by 6 bases, with 18 bases between them. Per germline, CDR1 ENHRY and CDR2 SYGVKD. CDR3 length: 17 residues.

The chain couples TRBV28 to TRBJ1-4; 12 positions match TRBD1. V was clipped by 1 base and J by 7 bases; unmatched bases: 10. Germline CDR1 and CDR2: MDHEN and SYDVKM. The CDR3 totals 18 residues. The CDR3 coding sequence is TGTGCCAGCAGTTTATACCCTCGGGACAGGGGGCACTCTGAAAAACTGTTTTTT. Its translation is CASSLYPRDRGHSEKLFF.

In this sample, this clone turned up once. V and J are TRBV13 and TRBJ1-5; TRBD1 might be the D (6 bases). Trimming left V 2 bases short and J 3 bases short, with 8 bases between. Per germline, CDR1 PRHDT and CDR2 FYEKMQ (reference sequence). The length of the CDR3 is 14 residues. As DNA, the CDR3 is TGTGCCAGCAGCTTACGGGACAACAATCAGCCCCAGCATTTT. Protein: CASSLRDNNQPQHF.

V is TRBV7-8 and J is TRBJ2-5, with TRBD2 identical over 7 bases. V trimming: 5 bases; J trimming: 5 bases; junction bases outside the gene matches: 8. The CDR3 is made up of 14 amino acids. Germline loops: CDR1 SGHVS, CDR2 FQNEAQ. The CDR3 reads CASSPRGGFETQYF. The CDR3 bases are TGTGCCAGCAGCCCACGCGGGGGTTTCGAGACCCAGTACTTC.